This T cell receptor (beta chain) appears in the sequencing data of a study of T cells in Graves' hyperthyroidism and ophthalmopathy. This clonotype was seen repeatedly, ten times or more. Amplification of TCR beta CDR3 regions was performed using RNA transcripts as template. Carried out on the TCR CDR3, a first-round RT-PCR used the HTBI primer set. TCRdb passed the multiplex PCR reads through MiXCR, listing each CDR3 protein once. The table records approximately 640,000 distinct CDR3 sequences, roughly a sixth of them present only once. The CDR3 spans 11 residues. V lost 8 bases and J 6 bases, leaving 10 bases between the germline ends.

The source material was blood. The TCR originated in a man in his fifties with Graves' hyperthyroidism. J is TRBJ1-1 and V is TRBV12-3 or TRBV12-4; D gene uncertain. The CDR3 sequence: CASYEPPEAFF. Here the CDR3 DNA reads TGTGCCAGCTACGAGCCCCCTGAAGCTTTCTTT.